This TCR beta chain was recorded in a study of blood T cell repertoires in COVID-19. CDR1 is LNHDA, CDR2 SQIVND, per germline (reference sequence). The CDR3 loop spans 12 amino acids. V was pared by 6 bases and J by 3 bases, with 9 bases between. TCRdb's table, derived via immunoSEQ multiplex PCR, lists solely in-frame clones and lacks some. The data hold 200,000 to 300,000 clones, with 86% observed a single time. What was sequenced was PBMCs or T cells enriched from blood (not recorded which). This TCR was sampled from a woman aged 18-29 years who had recovered from COVID-19. J is TRBJ2-7 and V is TRBV19; the D gene is possibly TRBD1 (6 bases). This chain's CDR3 is CASRKQGYEQYF. For the CDR3, the DNA is TGTGCCAGTAGGAAACAGGGCTACGAGCAGTACTTC.